This T cell receptor beta chain derives from a study of blood T cell repertoires in COVID-19. Study-wide context: COVID-19 samples, acute and convalescent, were from the United States, Italy and Spain.

Per the original methods: Researchers report that nucleated cell counts were estimated from reference gene primer amplification. Profiling relied on immunoSEQ multiplex PCR, and the TCRdb table lists in-frame clones only, not all of them. That table gives V, J and clone size, and the DNA gave D and trimming. The sample records approximately 450,000 clones, roughly nine tenths being singletons. This clone was detected a few times. All enrollees were roughly 18 to 100 years old and from fewer than 25 US areas. Grouping used clinical history reported by participants in a survey and questionnaire. Trimming took off 7 bases at V and 5 bases at J, with 14 bases between the two ends. The CDR3 spans 13 residues. Germline V gene lookup returns CDR1 SGHVS and CDR2 FQNEAQ.

Sequencing used PBMCs or T cells enriched from blood (not recorded which). The sequence derives from a man between 25 and 39 years old who had recovered from COVID-19. The rearrangement links TRBV7-8 to TRBJ1-1; D call uncertain. The CDR3 sequence is CASTTAAGTEAFF. The DNA for the CDR3 is TGTGCCAGCACCACCGCGGCGGGGACTGAAGCTTTCTTT.